The clone carrying this T cell receptor beta chain was seen more than once but under ten times. Germline lookup yields CDR1 SNHLY and CDR2 FYNNEI. Trimming pared 10 bases from V and 5 bases from J, leaving 18 bases between. CDR3 length: 14 amino acids. This entry belongs to a study of T cells in Graves' hyperthyroidism and ophthalmopathy. Template material for amplifying TCR beta CDR3 regions consisted of RNA transcripts. The TCR CDR3 first-round RT-PCR relied on the HTBI primer set. Each CDR3 protein is one row after TCRdb ran MiXCR on the multiplex PCR reads. The repertoire holds about 500,000 distinct CDR3 sequences, with 14% as singletons.

The sequence came from a woman between 18 and 30 years old with Graves' hyperthyroidism. Material: blood. The chain joins TRBV2 to TRBJ1-3, with no clear D. In nucleotides, the CDR3 is TGTGCCACCGGCGGCCTATTAGGTCGAAACACCATATATTTT. Its protein product is CATGGLLGRNTIYF.